The source of this T cell receptor (beta chain) is a study of quantifying T cell responses using KT2 cells. Across the whole study: TCR alpha and beta constant-region primers primed reverse transcription of RNA.

Between the trimmed V and J ends, which lost 3 bases and 5 bases, there was a span of 11 bases. CDR1 and CDR2 from the germline V gene are SQVTM and ANQGSEA. The length of the CDR3 is 12 residues. A single-stranded UMI oligo with SP2 sequence was ligated to cDNA 3' ends. The first PCR ran roughly 4 cycles with an equimolar RC1.1 and RC1.2 beta primer mix. Starting with the second PCR, alpha and beta TCR chains went through separate processing. MiXCR, applied by TCRdb to the UMI-ligation and nested PCR reads, yields one record per CDR3 protein. In the table there are approximately 60,000 distinct CDR3 sequences, more than 9% of which are singletons.

The material sequenced was PBMCs spiked with cells of the T cell clone KT2. The J gene is TRBJ2-7, the V gene TRBV29-1; a weak D match, TRBD1 (6 bases). This clonotype was obtained from a human donor. This chain's CDR3 is CSVEDRRNEQYF. DNA for the CDR3: TGCAGCGTTGAGGACAGACGGAACGAGCAGTACTTC.